This T cell receptor (beta chain) derives from a study of molecular identifiers for immune sequencing clone quantification. TCRdb passed the PCR reads through MiXCR, listing each CDR3 protein once. This sample has some 100,000 distinct CDR3 sequences, with approximately 40% found just once. Study-wide results and limits: Barcode collisions between identical TCR molecules could shrink estimates of highly expanded clone sizes. Among approximately 1 million naive cells, as was reported, spiked Jurkat TCR RNA from one cell was detectable.

Naive CD8 T cells were FACS-sorted by CD8+CD4-CCR7+CD45RA+ markers. A remark on this clonotype: Its antigen is not identified.

CDR1 is SGHRS and CDR2 is YFSETQ in the germline V gene. Unmatched junction bases numbered 13, after V lost 4 bases and J lost 4 bases. The CDR3 length is 17 residues. The clonotype comes from a human donor in good health. Some libraries in this study had Jurkat cell RNA spiked in. The genes are TRBV5-1 and TRBJ2-3; 9 bases map to TRBD2. The sample comprised naive CD8+ T cells from blood, with Jurkat cell RNA spiked in. The subset here: FACS-sorted CD8+CD4-CCR7+CD45RA+ naive T cells. CDR3 sequence (DNA): TGCGCCAGCAGCCCATATGGTCTAGCGGGATATTCAGATACGCAGTATTTT. Amino acid sequence: CASSPYGLAGYSDTQYF.